The TCR beta chain under discussion was sequenced for a study of T cell changes during pregnancy in multiple sclerosis. V dropped 3 bases and J dropped 8 bases, with 14 bases sitting between them. This CDR3 has 14 amino acids. Germline CDR1 reads SGHTA; CDR2 reads FQGTGA. Assay used: immunoSEQ multiplex PCR; TCRdb lists only in-frame clones, some missing. Of 65,000 to 90,000 clones in the sample, roughly 92% were seen once. The chain carries TRBV7-3 and TRBJ2-1; D might be TRBD2 (5 bases). This sequence originates from a female donor with multiple sclerosis, enrolled in a pregnancy study. Sequenced here: peripheral blood, sampled in the second trimester of pregnancy. CDR3 bases: TGTGCCAGCAGCTTTGGCGGGCCATTGGATGAGCAGTTCTTC. This gives the protein CASSFGGPLDEQFF.